The clone carrying this T cell receptor beta chain appeared a single time. Its antigen is as yet unknown. Profiling relied on immunoSEQ multiplex PCR, and the TCRdb table lists in-frame clones only, not all of them. The sample lists roughly 41,000 clones, 82% occurring once. The record originates from a study of CD4 T cells in relation to SARS-CoV-2 and coronaviruses. Study-level points and caveats: This crossreactivity analysis covered spike protein alone, no other viral proteins.

The germline V gene encodes CDR1 KGHDR and CDR2 SFDVKD. The CDR3 is 15 amino acids. Unmatched junction bases numbered 6, after V lost 4 bases and J lost 4 bases. The clonotype originates from an adult with COVID-19. V is TRBV24-1 and J is TRBJ2-3; 8 positions agree with TRBD1. Sequenced sample: naive CD4+ T cells from PBMCs, cultured in vitro. As to subset: naive CD4+ T cells isolated by negative enrichment. CDR3 residues: CATSDRDRSPDTQYF. CDR3 bases: TGTGCCACCAGTGACCGGGACAGGTCCCCAGATACGCAGTATTTT.